The 18 T cell receptor beta chains presented below share a single source sample, sequenced in a study of beta chain features in type 1 diabetes. cDNA synthesis used the whole RNA isolate, giving expressed TCRB sequences. The protocol was immunoSEQ multiplex PCR, while the TCRdb copy is restricted to in-frame clones and leaves out a portion. The sample consists of 150,000 or so clones, roughly 60% of them appearing once. Their antigens remain unidentified. Study results and limitations: A moderate, significant TCRB CDR3 shortening appeared in type 1 diabetes across four CD4+ subsets.

The sequenced material came from naive CD4+ T cells from blood. All receptors derive from a man aged 25-45 years with type 1 diabetes.

The chain links TRBV5-1 to TRBJ2-3; no clear D. The CDR3 is 15 residues long. Germline CDR1 is SGHRS and CDR2 is YFSETQ. Trimming took 1 base from V and 0 from J, leaving 9 bases between them. CDR3 sequence: CASSLIGRSTDTQYF. In DNA, the CDR3 is TGCGCCAGCAGCTTGATTGGACGGAGCACAGATACGCAGTATTTT.

The chain is built from TRBV2 and TRBJ1-1; D call uncertain. The germline V gene has CDR1 SNHLY and CDR2 FYNNEI. Trimming stripped 7 bases from V and 2 bases from J, with 8 bases between. The CDR3 is 12 amino acids. The DNA for the CDR3 is TGTGCCAGCACACCCACAAACACTGAAGCTTTCTTT. Residues: CASTPTNTEAFF.

The gene calls are TRBV4-1 and TRBJ1-1; D unclear. Trimming removed 0 bases at V and 6 bases at J, with 8 bases between. Germline CDR1 reads MGHRA; CDR2 reads YSYEKL. The CDR3 consists of 13 residues. CDR3 DNA sequence: TGCGCCAGCAGCCAAGATTCCGGCTCTGAAGCTTTCTTT. It encodes CASSQDSGSEAFF.

This clone was counted once. The rearrangement links TRBV9 to TRBJ2-3; 11 bases map to TRBD2. This CDR3 region has 17 residues. Germline V gives CDR1 SGDLS, CDR2 YYNGEE. Trimming cost V 3 bases and J 3 bases; bases outside gene matches: 9. CDR3 sequence reads: CASSEGPLAGGTDTQYF. The CDR3 DNA follows: TGTGCCAGCAGCGAGGGGCCGCTAGCGGGGGGTACAGATACGCAGTATTTT.

V usage is TRBV7-2 and J usage is TRBJ2-5, with D unclear. Germline V lookup: CDR1 SGHTA, CDR2 FQGNSA. The CDR3 is made up of 13 amino acids. V lost 5 bases and J lost 0, with 7 bases in between. The CDR3 loop is CASSTPNQETQYF. The DNA for the CDR3 is TGTGCCAGCAGCACCCCCAACCAAGAGACCCAGTACTTC.

The chain uses TRBV18 and TRBJ2-1; D call uncertain. There are 14 residues in the CDR3. The germline V gene encodes CDR1 KGHSH and CDR2 LQKENI. The V and J ends lost 3 bases and 4 bases respectively, with 10 bases between them. The CDR3 DNA follows: TGTGCCAGCTCACCTGTCCAGGAATACAATGAGCAGTTCTTC. Translation: CASSPVQEYNEQFF.

This chain uses TRBV13 with TRBJ1-2, with 7 nucleotides matching TRBD1. V shed 4 bases, J shed 6 bases, and the junction held 11 bases outside the gene matches. CDR3 length: 15 amino acids. Looked up from germline, CDR1 is PRHDT and CDR2 is FYEKMQ (reference sequence). CDR3 protein: CASSSQPRQGDGYTF. The CDR3 nucleotides read TGTGCCAGCAGCTCGCAACCTAGACAGGGAGATGGCTACACCTTC.

The chain uses TRBV7-9 and TRBJ1-2, with D uncertain. Trimming cost V 5 bases and J 3 bases, with 7 bases left between them. Germline-derived CDR1 and CDR2 are SEHNR and FQNEAQ (reference sequence). The CDR3 spans 12 residues. The CDR3 region has the DNA TGTGCCAGCAGCCCGAGGGACTATGGCTACACCTTC. Its protein product is CASSPRDYGYTF.

The chain employs TRBV30 and TRBJ1-2; D is unresolved. Trimming stripped 3 bases from V and 1 base from J, with 6 bases between. The CDR3 runs 12 residues. The V gene's germline CDR1 is GTSNPN and CDR2 SVGIG (reference sequence). CDR3 DNA sequence: TGTGCCTGGAGCCCCGGTAACTATGGCTACACCTTC. Its translation is CAWSPGNYGYTF.

In this sample, this clone turned up a few times. Other DNA sequences from this sample encode an identical CDR3 as well. The chain has TRBV29-1 and TRBJ2-3; D possibly corresponds to TRBD2 (5 bases). Germline V gene sequence: CDR1 SQVTM, CDR2 ANQGSEA. The CDR3 loop spans 13 amino acids. Trimming removed 2 bases at V and 4 bases at J, with 10 bases between. DNA of the CDR3: TGCAGCGTTGAAACGGGTAGCGCAGATACGCAGTATTTT. Amino acids: CSVETGSADTQYF.

In its sample, this clone was seen once. The V gene is TRBV7-2, the J gene TRBJ2-6; D perhaps matches TRBD2 (5 bases). The CDR3 covers 13 residues. Germline CDR1 is SGHTA and CDR2 is FQGNSA. Trimming cost V 8 bases and J 0 bases, with 5 bases left between them. Written as DNA, the CDR3 is TGTGCCAGCGGGAGCTCTGGGGCCAACGTCCTGACTTTC. This gives the protein CASGSSGANVLTF.

This rearrangement joins TRBV5-4 to TRBJ2-5; D is unclear. Trimming shortened V by 1 base and J by 3 bases, and 10 bases separated the two germline ends. The germline V gene encodes CDR1 SGHNT and CDR2 YYREEE (reference sequence). This CDR3 has 14 residues. CDR3 region: CASSLLRPEETQYF. The CDR3 nucleotides read TGTGCCAGCAGCTTGTTAAGGCCAGAAGAGACCCAGTACTTC.

The chain combines TRBV19 with TRBJ2-4, with 9 bases lining up with TRBD1. Per the germline V gene, CDR1 is LNHDA and CDR2 is SQIVND (reference sequence). The ends lost 3 bases at V and 7 bases at J; junction bases unmatched: 4. The CDR3 loop spans 14 amino acids. The CDR3 here is CASSIKGQGNIQYF. The CDR3 DNA reads as TGTGCCAGTAGTATTAAGGGACAGGGCAACATTCAGTACTTC.

The rearrangement links TRBV5-1 to TRBJ2-7; D not certain. The CDR3 contains 14 residues. The V and J ends lost 2 bases and 3 bases respectively, with 12 bases between them. Germline V lookup: CDR1 SGHRS, CDR2 YFSETQ. CDR3 in amino acids: CASSFAPLDYEQYF. CDR3 nucleotide sequence: TGCGCCAGCAGCTTTGCACCTCTGGACTACGAGCAGTACTTC.

The V gene is TRBV30, the J gene TRBJ1-2, with 8 bases aligning to TRBD1. The length of the CDR3 is 12 residues. Germline trimming cut 4 bases from V and 5 bases from J; bases unmatched to any gene: 3. Germline V gives CDR1 GTSNPN, CDR2 SVGIG (reference sequence). The CDR3 DNA sequence: TGTGCCTGGAATGACAGGGGTTATGGCTACACCTTC. Translated, it gives CAWNDRGYGYTF.

The chain couples TRBV2 to TRBJ1-4; no clear D gene. This CDR3 spans 13 amino acids. Trimming cost V 4 bases and J 5 bases, with 8 bases left between them. Germline V gives CDR1 SNHLY, CDR2 FYNNEI. This CDR3 is CASSVAENEKLFF. The CDR3 DNA reads TGTGCCAGCAGTGTGGCAGAAAATGAAAAACTGTTTTTT.

CDR3 in DNA: TGCGCCAGCATTAGGACGCCGGGACTAGGATTCGACGAGCAGTACTTC. Its protein is CASIRTPGLGFDEQYF. This chain uses TRBV5-1 with TRBJ2-7; 8 positions match TRBD2. V dropped 6 bases and J dropped 5; count of bases not matched to a gene: 16. The germline CDR1 and CDR2 sequences are SGHRS and YFSETQ. The CDR3 spans 16 residues.

This clone came up once. The J gene is TRBJ1-2, the V gene TRBV14, with D unclear. Germline-derived CDR1 and CDR2 are SGHDN and FVKESK. This CDR3 contains 14 residues. The V gene lost 1 base and the J gene lost 0 bases, with 6 bases spanning the gap. The CDR3 DNA is TGTGCCAGCAGCCAAGTTGCAGCTAACTATGGCTACACCTTC. Its translation: CASSQVAANYGYTF. Full variable domain (outside the CDR3, taken from reference TRBV14 and TRBJ1-2): EAGVTQFPSHSVIEKGQTVTLRCDPISGHDNLYWYRRVMGKEIKFLLHFVKESKQDESGMPNNRFLAERTGGTYSTLKVQPAELEDSGVYFCASSQVAANYGYTFGSGTRLTVV.